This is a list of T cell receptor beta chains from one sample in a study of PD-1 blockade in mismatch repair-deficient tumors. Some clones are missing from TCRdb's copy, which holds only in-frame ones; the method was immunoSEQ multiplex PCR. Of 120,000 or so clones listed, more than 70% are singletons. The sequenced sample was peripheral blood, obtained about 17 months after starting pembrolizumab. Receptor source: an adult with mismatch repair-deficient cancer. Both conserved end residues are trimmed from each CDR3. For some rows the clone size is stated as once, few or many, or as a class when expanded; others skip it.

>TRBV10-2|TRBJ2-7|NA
ASRSRGEQY
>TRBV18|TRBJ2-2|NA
ASSPPDGGNTGELF
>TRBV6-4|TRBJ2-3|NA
ASSPSGRDTQY
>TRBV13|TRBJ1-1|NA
ASSIRTGATEAF
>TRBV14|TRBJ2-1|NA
ASSRGSGLEGGEQF
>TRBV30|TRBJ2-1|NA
AWSPDASGAYNEQF
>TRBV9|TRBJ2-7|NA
ASSSSTSGLSYEQY
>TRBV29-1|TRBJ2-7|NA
SVEVLKREGPYEQY
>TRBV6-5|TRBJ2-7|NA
ASSYSGQYEQY
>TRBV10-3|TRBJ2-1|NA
AISEPSGRANEQF
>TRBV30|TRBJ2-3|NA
AWSVKAESQY
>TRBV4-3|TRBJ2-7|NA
ASSQEIQSYEQY
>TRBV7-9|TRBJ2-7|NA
ASSLGDILSYEQY
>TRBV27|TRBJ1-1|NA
AIRSLSMNTEAF
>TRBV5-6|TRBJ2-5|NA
ASLGQGAETQY
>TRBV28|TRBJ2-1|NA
ASSFGLKASGSSPYNEQF
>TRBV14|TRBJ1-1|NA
ASSQGPAMNTEAF
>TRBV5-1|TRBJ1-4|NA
ASSRYRTENEKLF
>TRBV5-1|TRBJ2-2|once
ASSLEVGELF
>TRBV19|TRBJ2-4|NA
ASSDRFRYIQY
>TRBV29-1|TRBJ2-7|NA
SVGGQGRSYEQY
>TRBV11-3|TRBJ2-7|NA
ASSLDREFPYEQY
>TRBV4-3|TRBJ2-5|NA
ASSQEQGKTQY
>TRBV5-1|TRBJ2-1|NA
ASSFQQNYNEQF
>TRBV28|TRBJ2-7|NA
ASSFTGLAGASYEQY
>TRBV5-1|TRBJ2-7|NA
ASSLGRGSEQY
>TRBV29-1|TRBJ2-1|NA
SVEQDRGYNEQF
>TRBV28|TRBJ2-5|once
ASSLLGAGARQETQY
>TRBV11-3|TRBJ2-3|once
ASSLRDKSTDTQY
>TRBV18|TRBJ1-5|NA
ASSPSEDQPQH
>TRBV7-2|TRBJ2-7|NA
ASSPLLGSLGYEQY
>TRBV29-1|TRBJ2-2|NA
SVAGTTNTGELF
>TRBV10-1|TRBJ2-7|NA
ASSEGPLGYYEQY
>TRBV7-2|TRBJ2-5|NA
ASSLGDGETQY
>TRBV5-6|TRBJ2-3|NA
ASSLMDTNTQY
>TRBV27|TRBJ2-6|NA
ASSFLTAAGSGANVLT
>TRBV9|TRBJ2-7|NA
ASSKGPDEQY